Below are 3 T cell receptor beta chains sequenced from a single sample in a study of identical twins. TCRdb redid the calling of the 5' RACE reads with MiXCR, one entry per CDR3 protein. The table records more than 250,000 distinct CDR3 sequences, roughly 8.6% of them present only once. The sample also formed part of further work on yellow fever vaccine responses in identical twins.

Sequencing used memory (CD45RO+) T cells sorted from blood. The receptors were gathered from a woman aged 18-30 years in good health.

The genes are TRBV14 and TRBJ1-3, with unresolved D. The CDR3 contains 15 residues. Looked up from germline, CDR1 is SGHDN and CDR2 is FVKESK. Trimming pared 3 bases from V and 0 bases from J, leaving 9 bases between. CDR3 in amino acids: CASSQSGSSGNTIYF. The CDR3 DNA is TGTGCCAGCAGCCAGTCAGGTTCCTCTGGAAACACCATATATTTT.

This clonotype has a handful of counts. The rearrangement uses TRBV7-9 and TRBJ1-2; D perhaps matches TRBD1 (6 bases). Germline V gives CDR1 SEHNR, CDR2 FQNEAQ (reference sequence). CDR3 length equals 15 residues. The germline V and J ends were trimmed by 4 bases and 3 bases, with 15 bases remaining between them. Here the CDR3 DNA reads TGTGCCAGCAGCTCCTCGGACAGACTTTACTATGGCTACACCTTC. Amino acid sequence: CASSSSDRLYYGYTF.

This clonotype was found many times. The J gene is TRBJ2-2, the V gene TRBV29-1, with D possibly TRBD2 on 5 matching bases. The V gene's germline CDR1 is SQVTM and CDR2 ANQGSEA. Between the trimmed V and J ends, which lost 2 bases and 7 bases, there was a span of 11 bases. The CDR3 spans 13 residues. The CDR3 reads CSVERVRVGELFF. The CDR3 bases are TGCAGCGTTGAAAGGGTGCGGGTCGGGGAGCTGTTTTTT.